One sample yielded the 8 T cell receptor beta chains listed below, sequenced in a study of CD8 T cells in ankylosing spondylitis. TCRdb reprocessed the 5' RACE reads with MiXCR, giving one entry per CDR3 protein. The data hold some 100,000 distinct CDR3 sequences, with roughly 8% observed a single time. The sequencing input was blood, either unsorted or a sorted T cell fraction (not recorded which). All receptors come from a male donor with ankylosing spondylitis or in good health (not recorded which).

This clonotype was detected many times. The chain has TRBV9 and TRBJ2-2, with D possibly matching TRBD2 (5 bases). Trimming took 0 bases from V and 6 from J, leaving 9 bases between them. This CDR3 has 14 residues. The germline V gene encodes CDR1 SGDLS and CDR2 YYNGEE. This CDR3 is CASSVVRAAGELFF. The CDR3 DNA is TGTGCCAGCAGCGTAGTGAGGGCTGCCGGGGAGCTGTTTTTT.

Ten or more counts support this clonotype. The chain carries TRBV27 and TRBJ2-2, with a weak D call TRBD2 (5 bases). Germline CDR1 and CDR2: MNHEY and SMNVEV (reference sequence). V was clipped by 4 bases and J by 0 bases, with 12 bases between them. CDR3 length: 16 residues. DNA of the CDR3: TGTGCCAGCAGTTCTTGGGAGCCGTCGAACACCGGGGAGCTGTTTTTT. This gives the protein CASSSWEPSNTGELFF.

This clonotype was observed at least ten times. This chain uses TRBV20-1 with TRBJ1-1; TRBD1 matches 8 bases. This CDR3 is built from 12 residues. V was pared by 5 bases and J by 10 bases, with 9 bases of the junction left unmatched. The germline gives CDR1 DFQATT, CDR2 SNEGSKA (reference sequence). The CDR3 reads CSAAKTTGAAFF. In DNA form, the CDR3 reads TGCAGTGCTGCTAAAACGACAGGGGCAGCTTTCTTT.

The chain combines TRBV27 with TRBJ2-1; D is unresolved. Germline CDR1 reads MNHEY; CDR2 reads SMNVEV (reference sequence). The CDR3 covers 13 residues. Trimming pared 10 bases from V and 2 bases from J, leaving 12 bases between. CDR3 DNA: TGTGCCACCTCCCCCGGAACCTACAATGAGCAGTTCTTC. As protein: CATSPGTYNEQFF.

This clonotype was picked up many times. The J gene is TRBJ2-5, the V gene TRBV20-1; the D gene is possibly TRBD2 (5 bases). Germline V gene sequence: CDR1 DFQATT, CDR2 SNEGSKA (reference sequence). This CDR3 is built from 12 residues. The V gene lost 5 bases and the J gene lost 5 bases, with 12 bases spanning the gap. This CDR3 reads CSAGGGVETQYF. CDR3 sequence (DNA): TGCAGTGCTGGAGGCGGAGTCGAGACCCAGTACTTC.

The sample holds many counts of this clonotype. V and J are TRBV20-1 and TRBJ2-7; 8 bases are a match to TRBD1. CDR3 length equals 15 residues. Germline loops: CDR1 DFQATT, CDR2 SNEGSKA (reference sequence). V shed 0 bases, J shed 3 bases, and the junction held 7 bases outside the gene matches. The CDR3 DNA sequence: TGCAGTGCTAGAGATCCGGCAGGGGGCAACTACGAGCAGTACTTC. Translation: CSARDPAGGNYEQYF.

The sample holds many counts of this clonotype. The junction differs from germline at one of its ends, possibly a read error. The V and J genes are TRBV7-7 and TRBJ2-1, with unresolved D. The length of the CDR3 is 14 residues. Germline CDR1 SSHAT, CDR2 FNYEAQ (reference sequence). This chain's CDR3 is CASSSDQTANEQFF. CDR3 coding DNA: TGTGCTAGCAGCTCGGACCAAACCGCCAATGAGCAGTTCTTC.

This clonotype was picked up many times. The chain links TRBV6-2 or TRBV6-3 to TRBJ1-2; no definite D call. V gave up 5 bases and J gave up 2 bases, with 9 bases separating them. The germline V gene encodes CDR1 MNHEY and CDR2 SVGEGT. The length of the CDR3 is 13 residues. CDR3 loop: CASSLDGNYGYTF. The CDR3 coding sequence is TGTGCCAGCAGTCTGGACGGAAACTATGGCTACACCTTC.